These T cell receptor beta chains were read from a single sample in a study of T cells in Graves' hyperthyroidism and ophthalmopathy. TCRdb reprocessed the multiplex PCR reads via MiXCR and lists one record per CDR3 protein. This table has roughly 180,000 distinct CDR3 sequences, 17% appearing once. Sequenced: blood. The receptors here all came from a woman aged 45-65 years with Graves' hyperthyroidism. The CDR3 runs from the conserved cysteine through the conserved F or W. Each record gives: clone size, V gene, J gene, D gene, CDR3 DNA, CDR3 protein. The D gene is left open where the match is weak. Clone size is given for some rows only: seen once, a few or many times, or a class if the clone is expanded.

clone_size: many
v_call: TRBV12-3/TRBV12-4
j_call: TRBJ1-1
d_call: .
cdr3_nt: TGTGCCAGCGGGGACGGTTTGAACACTGAAGCTTTCTTT
cdr3_aa: CASGDGLNTEAFF

clone_size: many
v_call: TRBV6-1
j_call: TRBJ2-2
d_call: .
cdr3_nt: TGTGCCAGCAGTTTCACAGGGATGAACACCGGGGAGCTGTTTTTT
cdr3_aa: CASSFTGMNTGELFF

clone_size: many
v_call: TRBV5-5
j_call: TRBJ1-2
d_call: .
cdr3_nt: TGTGCCAGCAGCTTATTCCTCGGGGAGATCTATGGCTACACCTTC
cdr3_aa: CASSLFLGEIYGYTF

clone_size: many
v_call: TRBV6-1
j_call: TRBJ2-3
d_call: TRBD1
cdr3_nt: TGTGCCAGCAGTGTTGGGACAGGGGAATGGTATACGCAGTATTTT
cdr3_aa: CASSVGTGEWYTQYF

clone_size: .
v_call: TRBV5-1
j_call: TRBJ2-7
d_call: TRBD2
cdr3_nt: TGCGCCAGCAGCTTGGACCCGGGAGGGCCGTACGAGCAGTACTTC
cdr3_aa: CASSLDPGGPYEQYF

clone_size: many
v_call: TRBV24-1
j_call: TRBJ1-5
d_call: TRBD1
cdr3_nt: TGTGCCACCAGTGACCCGGGGACAGGGAATCAGCCCCAGCATTTT
cdr3_aa: CATSDPGTGNQPQHF

clone_size: few
v_call: TRBV5-8
j_call: TRBJ2-1
d_call: TRBD1
cdr3_nt: TGTGCCAGCAGCTTAAGGACAGGCAACTTTAATGAGCAGTTCTTC
cdr3_aa: CASSLRTGNFNEQFF

clone_size: many
v_call: TRBV7-9
j_call: TRBJ1-1
d_call: .
cdr3_nt: TGTGCCAGCAGCTTGAACCAGGACACTGAAGCTTTCTTT
cdr3_aa: CASSLNQDTEAFF

clone_size: .
v_call: TRBV28
j_call: TRBJ2-1
d_call: TRBD2
cdr3_nt: TGTGCCAGCAGTCTTATAGCGGGAGGGAAGAATGAGCAGTTCTTC
cdr3_aa: CASSLIAGGKNEQFF

clone_size: few
v_call: TRBV19
j_call: TRBJ2-7
d_call: .
cdr3_nt: TGTGCCAGCAGCAGTAGGCTCTTTTACGAGCAGTACTTC
cdr3_aa: CASSSRLFYEQYF

clone_size: many
v_call: TRBV20-1
j_call: TRBJ2-1
d_call: .
cdr3_nt: TGCAGTGCTCCAACGAGGACCTACAATGAGCAGTTCTTC
cdr3_aa: CSAPTRTYNEQFF

clone_size: many
v_call: TRBV5-1
j_call: TRBJ2-5
d_call: .
cdr3_nt: TGCGCCAGCAGCTTGAAAGCAGGCGGAGAGACCCAGTACTTC
cdr3_aa: CASSLKAGGETQYF

clone_size: many
v_call: TRBV14
j_call: TRBJ1-2
d_call: TRBD1
cdr3_nt: TGTGCCAGCAGCCAAGGGGCCCGGGACAGGGGGCAAGGCTACACCTTC
cdr3_aa: CASSQGARDRGQGYTF

clone_size: many
v_call: TRBV6-2/TRBV6-3
j_call: TRBJ1-5
d_call: .
cdr3_nt: TGTGCCAGCAGTTACGGAGGTGGCCTCGGGCAGCCCCAGCATTTT
cdr3_aa: CASSYGGGLGQPQHF

clone_size: many
v_call: TRBV5-1
j_call: TRBJ1-1
d_call: .
cdr3_nt: TGCGCCAGCAGCTTGGACAGCTTGGGTACTGAAGCTTTCTTT
cdr3_aa: CASSLDSLGTEAFF

clone_size: many
v_call: TRBV5-1
j_call: TRBJ2-1
d_call: TRBD1
cdr3_nt: TGCGCCAGCAGCGGGGGACAGACCTACAATGAGCAGTTCTTC
cdr3_aa: CASSGGQTYNEQFF

clone_size: once
v_call: TRBV18
j_call: TRBJ1-1
d_call: .
cdr3_nt: TGTGTCAGCTCACCAGCTATTATGAACACTGAAGCTTTCTTT
cdr3_aa: CVSSPAIMNTEAFF

clone_size: .
v_call: TRBV29-1
j_call: TRBJ1-3
d_call: .
cdr3_nt: TGCAGCGTTGGATGGGGTTCACAGGGATCTGGAAACACCATATATTTT
cdr3_aa: CSVGWGSQGSGNTIYF

clone_size: many
v_call: TRBV19
j_call: TRBJ2-4
d_call: .
cdr3_nt: TGTGCCAGTAGTACCATACGCTTCATTCAGTACTTC
cdr3_aa: CASSTIRFIQYF

clone_size: many
v_call: TRBV6-1
j_call: TRBJ1-1
d_call: .
cdr3_nt: TGTGCCAGCAGAGAGACAGGTTTTCGAAGGACTGAAGCTTTCTTT
cdr3_aa: CASRETGFRRTEAFF

clone_size: many
v_call: TRBV11-2
j_call: TRBJ2-2
d_call: TRBD2
cdr3_nt: TGTGCCAGCAGCTCCACGGGGGGTGGCACCGGGGAGCTGTTTTTT
cdr3_aa: CASSSTGGGTGELFF

clone_size: many
v_call: TRBV15
j_call: TRBJ2-1
d_call: .
cdr3_nt: TGTGCCACCAGCAGAGTGAACGAGGGAAATGAGCAGTTCTTC
cdr3_aa: CATSRVNEGNEQFF

clone_size: .
v_call: TRBV2
j_call: TRBJ2-2
d_call: TRBD1
cdr3_nt: TGTGCCAGCAGACACGCCTCGTCCCGGGACAGGGTTGGGGACACCGGGGAGCTGTTTTTT
cdr3_aa: CASRHASSRDRVGDTGELFF

clone_size: many
v_call: TRBV20-1
j_call: TRBJ2-1
d_call: .
cdr3_nt: TGCAGTGCCCCAGATGTCAGCTCCTACAATGAGCAGTTCTTC
cdr3_aa: CSAPDVSSYNEQFF

clone_size: many
v_call: TRBV6-1
j_call: TRBJ1-1
d_call: TRBD1
cdr3_nt: TGTGCCAGCAGTGGAGGGGGCTATGTTGAAGCTTTCTTT
cdr3_aa: CASSGGGYVEAFF

clone_size: .
v_call: TRBV20-1
j_call: TRBJ1-1
d_call: TRBD1
cdr3_nt: TGCAGTGCTTCCAAGACAGGGCCGAACACTGAAGCTCCCTTT
cdr3_aa: CSASKTGPNTEAPF

clone_size: many
v_call: TRBV7-2
j_call: TRBJ2-1
d_call: TRBD2
cdr3_nt: TGTGCCAGCAGCTTTGGGGGGACTAGCGGGGCCAATGAGCAGTTCTTC
cdr3_aa: CASSFGGTSGANEQFF

clone_size: .
v_call: TRBV6-2/TRBV6-3
j_call: TRBJ1-1
d_call: .
cdr3_nt: TGTGCCAGCAGTTACATTGGGAGCACTGAAGCTTTCTTT
cdr3_aa: CASSYIGSTEAFF

clone_size: few
v_call: TRBV19
j_call: TRBJ2-3
d_call: .
cdr3_nt: TGTGCCAGTAGTAGGAGTATAGGCACAGATACGCAGTATTTT
cdr3_aa: CASSRSIGTDTQYF

clone_size: few
v_call: TRBV5-1
j_call: TRBJ1-2
d_call: .
cdr3_nt: TGCGCCAGCAGCTTGGAGGTGTGGCGCGGCTACACCTTC
cdr3_aa: CASSLEVWRGYTF

clone_size: many
v_call: TRBV20-1
j_call: TRBJ1-6
d_call: .
cdr3_nt: TGCAGTGCTAGAGCCGGGCCCTCGGGTTCACCCCTCCACTTT
cdr3_aa: CSARAGPSGSPLHF

clone_size: .
v_call: TRBV4-1
j_call: TRBJ1-4
d_call: TRBD1
cdr3_nt: TGCGCCAGCAGCCAAGTTCTTTCAGGGGGAAGTGAAAAACTGTTTTTT
cdr3_aa: CASSQVLSGGSEKLFF

clone_size: many
v_call: TRBV7-8
j_call: TRBJ1-1
d_call: TRBD1
cdr3_nt: TGTGCCAGCAGCGTGGGACAGCTAATGAACACTGAAGCTTTCTTT
cdr3_aa: CASSVGQLMNTEAFF